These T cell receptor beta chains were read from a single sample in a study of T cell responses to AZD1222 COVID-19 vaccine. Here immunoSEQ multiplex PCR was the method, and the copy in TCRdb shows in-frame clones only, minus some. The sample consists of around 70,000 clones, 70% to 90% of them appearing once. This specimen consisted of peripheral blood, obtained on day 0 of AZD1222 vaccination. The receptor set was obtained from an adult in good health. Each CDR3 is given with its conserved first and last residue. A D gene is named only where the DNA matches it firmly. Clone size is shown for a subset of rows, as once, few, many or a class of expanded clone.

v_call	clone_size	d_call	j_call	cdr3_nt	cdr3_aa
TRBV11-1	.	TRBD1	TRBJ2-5	TGTGCCAGCAGCTTAACCGGGACAGAACAAGAGACCCAGTACTTC	CASSLTGTEQETQYF
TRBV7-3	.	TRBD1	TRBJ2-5	TGTGCCAGCAGCTTAGGGGACAGGGGGAGAGGGAAGACCCAGTACTTC	CASSLGDRGRGKTQYF
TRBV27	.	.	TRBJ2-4	TGTGCCAGCAGTTTCAAGGGGCGGGCCAAAAACATTCAGTACTTC	CASSFKGRAKNIQYF
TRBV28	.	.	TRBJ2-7	TGTGCCAGCTCCGGAGGGGGCTCCTACGAGCAGTACTTC	CASSGGGSYEQYF
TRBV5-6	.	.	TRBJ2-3	TGTGCCAGCAGGCACATTGATATGAGCACAGATACGCAGTATTTT	CASRHIDMSTDTQYF
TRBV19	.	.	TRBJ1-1	TGTGCCAGTAGTATAGAGTTACCCATCTCTCACCTTAACACTGAAGCTTTCTTT	CASSIELPISHLNTEAFF
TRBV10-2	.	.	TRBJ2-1	TGCGCCAGCAGTGAGTCACGGGCAACCAATGAGCAGTTCTTC	CASSESRATNEQFF
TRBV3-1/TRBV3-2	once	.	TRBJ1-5	TGTGCCAGCAGCCAAACGGGAAGCAATCAGCCCCAGCATTTT	CASSQTGSNQPQHF
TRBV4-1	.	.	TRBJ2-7	TGCGCCAGCAGCCAAGATGTAGGAAAGGGTTGGATCCGCGAGCAGTACTTC	CASSQDVGKGWIREQYF
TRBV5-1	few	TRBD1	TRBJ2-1	TGCGCCAGCAGCTACGGGACAGGGCCCTACAATGAGCAGTTCTTC	CASSYGTGPYNEQFF
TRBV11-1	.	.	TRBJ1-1	TGTGCCAGCAGCGATAGACGCCTGGGAGCTTTCTTT	CASSDRRLGAFF
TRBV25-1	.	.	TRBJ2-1	TGTGCCAGCAGTGAAAGGGGGACGCCTGGTTACGATGAGCAGTTCTTC	CASSERGTPGYDEQFF
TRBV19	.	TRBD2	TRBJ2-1	TGTGCCAGTAGTATAGATCGGTGGAGCGGGAGTGGGTCCTACAATGAGCAGTTCTTC	CASSIDRWSGSGSYNEQFF
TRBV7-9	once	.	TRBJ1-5	TGTGCCAGCAGCTTAGAAGGGGACGCCAATCAGCCCCAGCATTTT	CASSLEGDANQPQHF
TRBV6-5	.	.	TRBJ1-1	TGTGCCAGCAGCTTCAGGGGCAGGCGATACACTGAAGCTTTCTTT	CASSFRGRRYTEAFF
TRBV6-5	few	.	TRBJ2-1	TGTGCCAGCAGAAGACGGACAGTGGGGAATGAGCAGTTCTTC	CASRRRTVGNEQFF